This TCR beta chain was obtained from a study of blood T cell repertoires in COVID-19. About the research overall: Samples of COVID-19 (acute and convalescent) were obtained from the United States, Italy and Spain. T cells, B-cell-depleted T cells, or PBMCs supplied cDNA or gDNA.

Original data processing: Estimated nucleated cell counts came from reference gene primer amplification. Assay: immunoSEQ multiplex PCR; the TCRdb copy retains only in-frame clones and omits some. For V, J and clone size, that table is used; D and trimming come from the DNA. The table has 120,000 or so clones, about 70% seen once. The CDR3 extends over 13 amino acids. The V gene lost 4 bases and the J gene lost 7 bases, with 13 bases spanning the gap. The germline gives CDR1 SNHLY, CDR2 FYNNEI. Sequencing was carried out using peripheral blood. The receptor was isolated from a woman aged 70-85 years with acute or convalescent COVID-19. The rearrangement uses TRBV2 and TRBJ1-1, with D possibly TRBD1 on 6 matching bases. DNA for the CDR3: TGTGCCAGCAGTGGAAACAGGGATGATGAAGCTTTCTTT. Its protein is CASSGNRDDEAFF.